These 5 T cell receptor beta chains share one sample of origin, sequenced in a study of cytomegalovirus exposure and HLA in healthy donors. PCR employed 60 Vbeta and 13 Jbeta primers. The method was immunoSEQ multiplex PCR; TCRdb's version includes in-frame clones alone and lacks a portion of them. Among approximately 100,000 clones listed, approximately 79% were seen once. Sample: PBMCs. These receptors all stem from a woman in her forties in good health and CMV-seronegative.

J is TRBJ2-1 and V is TRBV5-4; unclear D gene. The length of the CDR3 is 14 residues. The V end lost 4 bases, the J end lost 0 bases, and 8 bases lay between the germline ends. Germline CDR1 and CDR2: SGHNT and YYREEE (reference sequence). CDR3: CASSQTASYNEQFF. Here the CDR3 DNA reads TGTGCCAGCAGCCAAACAGCCTCCTACAATGAGCAGTTCTTC.

The sample holds one count of this clone. The chain is built from TRBV19 and TRBJ2-7; 8 bases agree with TRBD1. CDR3 size: 14 residues. Trimming took 4 bases from V and 3 from J; bases not matched to a gene: 5. The germline V gene encodes CDR1 LNHDA and CDR2 SQIVND (reference sequence). In nucleotides, the CDR3 is TGTGCCAGTAGTAGAGGGGGACAGGTCTACGAGCAGTACTTC. Protein sequence: CASSRGGQVYEQYF.

CDR3 loop: CASSPTGGAAGYGYTF. CDR3 sequence (DNA): TGTGCCAGCAGCCCGACGGGGGGGGCGGCTGGCTATGGCTACACCTTC. V is TRBV11-2 and J is TRBJ1-2; tentatively, D is TRBD1 (6 bases). CDR1 and CDR2 from the germline V gene are SGHAT and FQNNGV. With 5 bases removed from V and 4 bases from J, the gap between germline ends came to 20 bases. The length of the CDR3 is 16 residues.

The chain combines TRBV7-3 with TRBJ2-1; 9 bases line up with TRBD1. Germline CDR1 SGHTA, CDR2 FQGTGA. With V trimmed by 4 bases and J by 7 bases, 5 bases remained unmatched. The CDR3 runs to 14 residues. DNA of the CDR3: TGTGCCAGCAGCTATGGACAGGGGAGGAATGAGCAGTTCTTC. Encoded protein: CASSYGQGRNEQFF. The whole variable domain, filled in from reference TRBV7-3 and TRBJ2-1, reads GAGVSQTPSNKVTEKGKYVELRCDPISGHTALYWYRQSLGQGPEFLIYFQGTGAADDSGLPNDRFFAVRPEGSVSTLKIQRTERGDSAVYLCASSYGQGRNEQFFGPGTRLTVL.

This clone came up once. The rearrangement joins TRBV5-1 to TRBJ2-5, with D perhaps matching TRBD1 (9 bases). Trimming removed 4 bases at V and 6 bases at J, with 19 bases between. CDR1 SGHRS and CDR2 YFSETQ come from the germline V gene. The CDR3 is 15 amino acids. The CDR3 is CASSPREGQGKTQYF. The CDR3 DNA follows: TGCGCCAGCAGCCCACGGGAGGGACAGGGAAAGACCCAGTACTTC.